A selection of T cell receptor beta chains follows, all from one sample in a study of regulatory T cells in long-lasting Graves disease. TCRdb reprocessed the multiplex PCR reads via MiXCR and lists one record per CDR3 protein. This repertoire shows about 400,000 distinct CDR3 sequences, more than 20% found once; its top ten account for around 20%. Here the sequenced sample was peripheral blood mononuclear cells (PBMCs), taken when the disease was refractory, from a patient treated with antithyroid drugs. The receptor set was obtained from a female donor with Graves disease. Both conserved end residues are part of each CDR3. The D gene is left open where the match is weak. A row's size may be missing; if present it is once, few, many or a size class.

CDR3: CASSQPRQGRAGELFF; DNA: TGTGCCAGCAGCCAGCCGAGACAGGGCCGAGCCGGGGAGCTGTTTTTT; D: TRBD1; size: .; V: TRBV7-2; J: TRBJ2-2
CDR3: CASSQGGGDSPLHF; DNA: TGTGCCAGCAGCCAAGGAGGGGGGGATTCACCCCTCCACTTT; D: .; size: many; V: TRBV3-1; J: TRBJ1-6
CDR3: CASSGTSGANVLTF; DNA: TGTGCCAGCAGTGGAACATCTGGGGCCAACGTCCTGACTTTC; D: .; size: few; V: TRBV27; J: TRBJ2-6
CDR3: CASSQDEREDEQFF; DNA: TGCGCCAGCAGCCAAGATGAGAGGGAAGATGAGCAGTTCTTC; D: .; size: few; V: TRBV4-1; J: TRBJ2-1
CDR3: CASSIQQGALVETQYF; DNA: TGTGCCAGTAGTATTCAGCAGGGGGCCTTGGTAGAGACCCAGTACTTC; D: TRBD1; size: .; V: TRBV19; J: TRBJ2-5
CDR3: CASSEATSGNEQYF; DNA: TGTGCCAGCAGTGAAGCGACTAGCGGCAACGAGCAGTACTTC; D: TRBD2; size: .; V: TRBV6-1; J: TRBJ2-7
CDR3: CSARPQLRDPLHF; DNA: TGCAGTGCCAGACCGCAGCTTCGGGACCCGCTCCACTTT; D: .; size: few; V: TRBV20-1; J: TRBJ1-6
CDR3: CASSLGTGKSYEQYF; DNA: TGTGCCAGCAGCTTGGGGACGGGAAAATCCTACGAGCAGTACTTC; D: .; size: few; V: TRBV7-2; J: TRBJ2-7
CDR3: CASSSTGTLGYEQYF; DNA: TGTGCCAGCAGTTCAACGGGGACGTTGGGCTACGAGCAGTACTTC; D: .; size: many; V: TRBV27; J: TRBJ2-7
CDR3: CASSLSGLQGEQYF; DNA: TGTGCCAGCAGTTTATCAGGGTTGCAAGGCGAGCAGTACTTC; D: .; size: many; V: TRBV28; J: TRBJ2-7
CDR3: CASSYSWWGDTGELFF; DNA: TGTGCCAGCAGTTACTCATGGTGGGGGGACACCGGGGAGCTGTTTTTT; D: .; size: .; V: TRBV12-3/TRBV12-4; J: TRBJ2-2
CDR3: CASSLGGDLNGYTF; DNA: TGTGCCAGCAGTTTAGGGGGGGACCTCAATGGCTACACCTTC; D: .; size: many; V: TRBV12-3/TRBV12-4; J: TRBJ1-2
CDR3: CASSPTGTGELFF; DNA: TGTGCCAGCAGCCCTACAGGGACCGGGGAGCTGTTTTTT; D: .; size: many; V: TRBV7-3; J: TRBJ2-2
CDR3: CASSLAGSLETQYF; DNA: TGTGCCAGCAGCTTAGCCGGGAGTTTAGAGACCCAGTACTTC; D: .; size: many; V: TRBV11-2; J: TRBJ2-5
CDR3: CASSQVVAGALFF; DNA: TGTGCCAGCAGCCAAGTAGTAGCGGGAGCGCTGTTTTTT; D: TRBD2; size: few; V: TRBV14; J: TRBJ2-2
CDR3: CASSIGGTKETQYF; DNA: TGTGCCAGTAGTATAGGAGGAACCAAAGAGACCCAGTACTTC; D: .; size: .; V: TRBV19; J: TRBJ2-5
CDR3: CASSLQRTDTQYF; DNA: TGTGCCAGCAGCTTACAGCGAACAGATACGCAGTATTTT; D: .; size: .; V: TRBV7-6; J: TRBJ2-3
CDR3: CASSLAGAGHGYTF; DNA: TGTGCCAGCAGCTTGGCCGGGGCAGGGCATGGCTACACCTTC; D: .; size: .; V: TRBV5-4; J: TRBJ1-2
CDR3: CAIPTGAYGYTF; DNA: TGTGCCATCCCGACAGGGGCCTATGGCTACACCTTC; D: TRBD1; size: many; V: TRBV7-2; J: TRBJ1-2
CDR3: CSARDPGLVGNEQFF; DNA: TGCAGTGCTAGAGATCCGGGACTAGTAGGCAATGAGCAGTTCTTC; D: TRBD2; size: .; V: TRBV20-1; J: TRBJ2-1
CDR3: CASSEGALPYEQYF; DNA: TGTGCCAGCAGTGAAGGGGCCCTACCCTACGAGCAGTACTTC; D: .; size: few; V: TRBV6-2/TRBV6-3; J: TRBJ2-7
CDR3: CSAANRGPLYEQYF; DNA: TGCAGTGCTGCGAACAGGGGGCCATTATACGAGCAGTACTTC; D: TRBD1; size: .; V: TRBV20-1; J: TRBJ2-7
CDR3: CASSSLDRDKYEQFF; DNA: TGTGCCAGCAGTTCCTTGGACAGGGATAAGTATGAGCAGTTCTTC; D: TRBD1; size: few; V: TRBV27; J: TRBJ2-1
CDR3: CSASWVMGNEQFF; DNA: TGCAGTGCTAGTTGGGTGATGGGCAATGAGCAGTTCTTC; D: .; size: .; V: TRBV20-1; J: TRBJ2-1
CDR3: CAPRPLQAPPVPRYEQYF; DNA: TGTGCTCCAAGACCTCTACAGGCACCCCCCGTACCCCGATACGAGCAGTACTTC; D: .; size: few; V: TRBV12-5; J: TRBJ2-7
CDR3: CASSFLAGGAYEQYF; DNA: TGTGCCAGCAGTTTTCTAGCGGGGGGTGCGTACGAGCAGTACTTC; D: TRBD2; size: many; V: TRBV28; J: TRBJ2-7
CDR3: CASSQVSGSPQETQYF; DNA: TGTGCCAGCAGCCAAGTAAGCGGGAGCCCACAAGAGACCCAGTACTTC; D: TRBD2; size: many; V: TRBV3-1; J: TRBJ2-5
CDR3: CASRDLKDRSYEQYF; DNA: TGTGCCAGCAGGGACTTGAAGGACAGATCCTACGAGCAGTACTTC; D: .; size: many; V: TRBV11-2; J: TRBJ2-7
CDR3: CASSRTTGGMSSGANVLTF; DNA: TGTGCCAGCAGCCGTACCACAGGGGGCATGAGCTCTGGGGCCAACGTCCTGACTTTC; D: TRBD1; size: .; V: TRBV3-1; J: TRBJ2-6
CDR3: CASSPHLLETQYF; DNA: TGTGCCAGCAGCCCCCACCTCTTAGAGACCCAGTACTTC; D: .; size: few; V: TRBV3-1; J: TRBJ2-5
CDR3: CASSYDGSYGYTF; DNA: TGTGCCAGCAGTTACGACGGCTCCTATGGCTACACCTTC; D: .; size: .; V: TRBV6-2/TRBV6-3; J: TRBJ1-2
CDR3: CASSTGLNTGELFF; DNA: TGTGCCAGCAGCACGGGACTCAACACCGGGGAGCTGTTTTTT; D: .; size: .; V: TRBV6-2/TRBV6-3; J: TRBJ2-2
CDR3: CASSTGGWPQHF; DNA: TGTGCCAGCTCAACAGGGGGCTGGCCCCAGCATTTT; D: TRBD1; size: .; V: TRBV18; J: TRBJ1-5
CDR3: CASSVGTARETQYF; DNA: TGTGCCAGCAGCGTAGGAACAGCTCGAGAGACCCAGTACTTC; D: .; size: many; V: TRBV9; J: TRBJ2-5
CDR3: CASSLQRGGLRETQYF; DNA: TGTGCCAGCAGCTTACAGCGGGGGGGTCTACGGGAGACCCAGTACTTC; D: TRBD2; size: many; V: TRBV7-2; J: TRBJ2-5
CDR3: CASSLWAGRNTEAFF; DNA: TGTGCCAGCAGCTTATGGGCGGGGAGGAACACTGAAGCTTTCTTT; D: .; size: many; V: TRBV28; J: TRBJ1-1
CDR3: CAWSPPDSYEQYF; DNA: TGTGCCTGGAGTCCCCCGGACAGCTACGAGCAGTACTTC; D: .; size: many; V: TRBV30; J: TRBJ2-7
CDR3: CASSSSGTRNQPQHF; DNA: TGTGCCAGCAGCTCATCCGGGACCAGAAATCAGCCCCAGCATTTT; D: .; size: .; V: TRBV7-6; J: TRBJ1-5
CDR3: CASSEYVGRTNYGYTF; DNA: TGCGCCAGCAGTGAGTACGTTGGGCGGACCAACTATGGCTACACCTTC; D: .; size: few; V: TRBV10-1; J: TRBJ1-2
CDR3: CASSSPQGRYEQYF; DNA: TGTGCCAGCAGCTCCCCCCAGGGGCGCTACGAGCAGTACTTC; D: .; size: .; V: TRBV7-9; J: TRBJ2-7
CDR3: CASSLTSKDRTALFQPQHF; DNA: TGTGCCAGCAGTTTAACTAGCAAGGACCGGACAGCCCTTTTCCAGCCCCAGCATTTT; D: .; size: many; V: TRBV6-5; J: TRBJ1-5
CDR3: CASVDLQIPFEQYF; DNA: TGTGCCAGCGTGGACCTCCAGATCCCGTTTGAGCAGTACTTC; D: .; size: many; V: TRBV27; J: TRBJ2-7
CDR3: CSARDRPGLFYEQYF; DNA: TGCAGTGCTAGAGATCGGCCAGGGCTGTTCTACGAGCAGTACTTC; D: .; size: many; V: TRBV20-1; J: TRBJ2-7
CDR3: CASRRGDTSLKNTEAFF; DNA: TGCGCCAGCAGAAGGGGGGACACATCCCTAAAGAACACTGAAGCTTTCTTT; D: .; size: many; V: TRBV5-1; J: TRBJ1-1
CDR3: CASSQHPRVNTEAFF; DNA: TGCGCCAGCAGCCAACATCCGAGGGTAAACACTGAAGCTTTCTTT; D: .; size: .; V: TRBV4-3; J: TRBJ1-1